This is a list of T cell receptor beta chains from one sample in a study of synovial regulatory T cells in juvenile arthritis. Measured with immunoSEQ multiplex PCR; TCRdb has only the in-frame clones, and not every one. Its clone listing holds approximately 9,800 clones. Sequenced sample: Treg cells from blood. The source is a donor younger than 30 with juvenile idiopathic arthritis. Each CDR3 is given with its conserved first and last residue.

TRBJ2-1,TRBV29-1,CSVENLWYEQFF
TRBJ1-3,TRBV5-1,CASSFGGGLSSGNTIYF
TRBJ2-7,TRBV6-5,CASRGGADEQYF
TRBJ1-1,TRBV5-6,CASSLRRGQVNTEAFF
TRBJ2-1,TRBV5-4,CASSWSGLKANEQFF
TRBJ1-2,TRBV6-5,CASSYDRRNGYTF
TRBJ2-7,TRBV28,CASSFGGSAYEQYF
TRBJ1-2,TRBV7-2,CASSFYRGLNYGYTF
TRBJ2-3,TRBV11-3,CASSLGKFGTYLADTQYF
TRBJ2-7,TRBV4-1,CASSRDRTFSYEQYF
TRBJ1-4,TRBV7-9,CASSAGQGAGEKLFF